The rows below give T cell receptor beta chains drawn from one sample of a study of control samples from healthy donors and cancer patients. Profiled with immunoSEQ multiplex PCR; TCRdb holds only in-frame clones, not every one. The sample has roughly 170,000 clones, over 80% seen once; the top ten hold about 1.5%. The specimen sequenced was blood. These receptors were taken from a man younger than 35 in good health. The CDR3 runs from the conserved cysteine through the conserved F or W. Fields, in order: J gene, clone size, V gene, D gene, CDR3 DNA, CDR3 protein. A D gene is named only where the DNA matches it firmly. Only some rows state a clone size, as once, few, many or a class for expanded clones.

j_call: TRBJ2-5
clone_size: NA
v_call: TRBV5-8
d_call: NA
cdr3_nt: TGTGCCAGCAGCTTACGGCTGGACTGGCAGGGCCAGGAGACCCAGTACTTC
cdr3_aa: CASSLRLDWQGQETQYF

j_call: TRBJ1-5
clone_size: NA
v_call: TRBV2
d_call: NA
cdr3_nt: TGTGCCAGCAGTGGTAACGGTAACCAGCCCCAGCATTTT
cdr3_aa: CASSGNGNQPQHF

j_call: TRBJ2-1
clone_size: NA
v_call: TRBV10-3
d_call: TRBD1
cdr3_nt: TGTGCCATCAGCGACCGACAGGGGGCGTCCAATGAGCAGTTCTTC
cdr3_aa: CAISDRQGASNEQFF

j_call: TRBJ1-1
clone_size: NA
v_call: TRBV6-5
d_call: TRBD1
cdr3_nt: TGTGCCAGCAGAGAGAAAACAGGGGGCAACACTGAAGCTTTCTTT
cdr3_aa: CASREKTGGNTEAFF

j_call: TRBJ2-2
clone_size: NA
v_call: TRBV6-5
d_call: NA
cdr3_nt: TGTGCCAGCACCGACGGGGGAACCGGGGAGCTGTTTTTT
cdr3_aa: CASTDGGTGELFF

j_call: TRBJ2-5
clone_size: NA
v_call: TRBV12-3/TRBV12-4
d_call: NA
cdr3_nt: TGTGCCAGCAGGCCAGGGGGGAGAAAGACCCAGTACTTC
cdr3_aa: CASRPGGRKTQYF

j_call: TRBJ1-3
clone_size: NA
v_call: TRBV7-3
d_call: NA
cdr3_nt: TGTGCCAGCAGCCGGGACTCTGGAAACACCATATATTTT
cdr3_aa: CASSRDSGNTIYF

j_call: TRBJ2-7
clone_size: NA
v_call: TRBV2
d_call: NA
cdr3_nt: TGTGCCAGCAGTCTCCTCTCCTACGAGCAGTACTTC
cdr3_aa: CASSLLSYEQYF

j_call: TRBJ1-2
clone_size: once
v_call: TRBV3-1/TRBV3-2
d_call: TRBD1
cdr3_nt: TGTGCCAGCAGCCAGCTAGACAGGGTAGCTAACTATGGCTACACCTTC
cdr3_aa: CASSQLDRVANYGYTF

j_call: TRBJ2-3
clone_size: NA
v_call: TRBV2
d_call: NA
cdr3_nt: TGTGCCAGCAGCGTGGAGACAGATACGCAGTATTTT
cdr3_aa: CASSVETDTQYF

j_call: TRBJ1-1
clone_size: once
v_call: TRBV18
d_call: NA
cdr3_nt: TGTGCCAGCTCTCCTTTGTCCCATAGGGTCACTGAAGCTTTCTTT
cdr3_aa: CASSPLSHRVTEAFF

j_call: TRBJ2-6
clone_size: NA
v_call: TRBV28
d_call: NA
cdr3_nt: TGTGCCAGCACCCAGTCTGGGGCCAACGTCCTGACTTTC
cdr3_aa: CASTQSGANVLTF

j_call: TRBJ2-7
clone_size: NA
v_call: TRBV28
d_call: NA
cdr3_nt: TGTGCCAGCAGTTCCCCATACGAGCAGTACTTC
cdr3_aa: CASSSPYEQYF

j_call: TRBJ1-5
clone_size: NA
v_call: TRBV7-8
d_call: TRBD1
cdr3_nt: TGTGCCAGCAGCCCGACCAGGGGACAGGGGCTCTCAGCCCAGCATTTT
cdr3_aa: CASSPTRGQGLSAQHF

j_call: TRBJ2-7
clone_size: NA
v_call: TRBV5-4
d_call: NA
cdr3_nt: TGTGCCAGCAGCTTGATGGGCGGGGCTAGCTCCTACGAGCAGTACTTC
cdr3_aa: CASSLMGGASSYEQYF

j_call: TRBJ2-1
clone_size: once
v_call: TRBV5-1
d_call: TRBD1
cdr3_nt: TGCGCCAGCAGCTTGAGGGGACAGGGGAGCAATGAGCAGTTCTTC
cdr3_aa: CASSLRGQGSNEQFF

j_call: TRBJ1-2
clone_size: NA
v_call: TRBV18
d_call: TRBD1
cdr3_nt: TGTGCCAGCTCCCTAGAGGGGCAGGGGGCCTATGGCTACACCTTC
cdr3_aa: CASSLEGQGAYGYTF

j_call: TRBJ1-5
clone_size: NA
v_call: TRBV7-8
d_call: NA
cdr3_nt: TGTGCCACCAGCGGGTGGGGGGCGGATAGCAATCAGCCCCAGCATTTT
cdr3_aa: CATSGWGADSNQPQHF

j_call: TRBJ1-2
clone_size: NA
v_call: TRBV27
d_call: NA
cdr3_nt: TGTGCCACCTCGTACCACAGGGTGGAGGACGATGGCTACACCTTC
cdr3_aa: CATSYHRVEDDGYTF

j_call: TRBJ2-7
clone_size: NA
v_call: TRBV7-9
d_call: NA
cdr3_nt: TGTGCCAGCCCGTGTCTGACAGGATCCTTC
cdr3_aa: CASPCLTGSF

j_call: TRBJ1-2
clone_size: NA
v_call: TRBV21-1
d_call: NA
cdr3_nt: TGTGCCAGCAGCAAAGATGGGGCTAACTATGGCTACACCTTC
cdr3_aa: CASSKDGANYGYTF

j_call: TRBJ2-6
clone_size: NA
v_call: TRBV28
d_call: NA
cdr3_nt: TGTGCCAGCAGGACTGCGGCCAACGTCCTGACTTTC
cdr3_aa: CASRTAANVLTF

j_call: TRBJ1-4
clone_size: NA
v_call: TRBV30
d_call: TRBD1
cdr3_nt: TGTGCCTGGAACGACGACAGGGAGGGTCGGGAAAAACTGTTTTTT
cdr3_aa: CAWNDDREGREKLFF